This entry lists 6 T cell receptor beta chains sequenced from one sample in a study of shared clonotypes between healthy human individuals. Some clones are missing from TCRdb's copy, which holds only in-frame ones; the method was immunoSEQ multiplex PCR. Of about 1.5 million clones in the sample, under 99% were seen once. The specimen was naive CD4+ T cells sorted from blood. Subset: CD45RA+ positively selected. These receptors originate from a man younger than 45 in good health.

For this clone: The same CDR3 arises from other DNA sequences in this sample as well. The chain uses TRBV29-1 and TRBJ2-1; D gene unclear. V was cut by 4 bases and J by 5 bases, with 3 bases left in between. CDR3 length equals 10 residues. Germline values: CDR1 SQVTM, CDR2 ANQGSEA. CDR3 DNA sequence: TGCAGCGTTGGCAACAATGAGCAGTTCTTC. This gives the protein CSVGNNEQFF.

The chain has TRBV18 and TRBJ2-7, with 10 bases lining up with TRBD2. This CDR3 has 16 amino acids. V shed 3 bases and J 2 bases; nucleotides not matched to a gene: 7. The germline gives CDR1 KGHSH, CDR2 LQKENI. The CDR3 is CASSPLFSGRAYEQYF. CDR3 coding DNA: TGTGCCAGCTCACCCCTTTTCAGCGGGAGGGCCTACGAGCAGTACTTC.

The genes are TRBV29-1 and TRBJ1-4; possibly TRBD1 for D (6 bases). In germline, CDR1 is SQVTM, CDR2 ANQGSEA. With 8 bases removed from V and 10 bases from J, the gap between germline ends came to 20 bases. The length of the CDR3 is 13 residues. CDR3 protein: CSLREGGSGKLFF. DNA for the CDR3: TGCAGCCTCCGGGAGGGGGGAAGCGGAAAACTGTTTTTT.

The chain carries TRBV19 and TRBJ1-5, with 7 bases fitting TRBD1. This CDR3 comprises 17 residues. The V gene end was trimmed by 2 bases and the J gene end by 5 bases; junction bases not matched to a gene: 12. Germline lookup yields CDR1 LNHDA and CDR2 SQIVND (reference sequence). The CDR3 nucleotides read TGTGCCAGTAGTATATTTCAGGGGGGGGAAGTCTATCAGCCCCAGCATTTT. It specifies CASSIFQGGEVYQPQHF.

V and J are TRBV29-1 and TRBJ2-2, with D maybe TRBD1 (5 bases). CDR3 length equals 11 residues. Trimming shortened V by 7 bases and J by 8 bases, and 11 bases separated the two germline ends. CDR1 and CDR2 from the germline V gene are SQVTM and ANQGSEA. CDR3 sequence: CSANPGGELFF. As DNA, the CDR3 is TGCAGCGCCAACCCAGGGGGGGAGCTGTTTTTT.

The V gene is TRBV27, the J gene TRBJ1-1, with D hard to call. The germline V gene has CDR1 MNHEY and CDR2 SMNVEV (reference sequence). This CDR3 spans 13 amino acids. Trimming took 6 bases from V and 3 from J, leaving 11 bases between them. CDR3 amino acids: CASSPRWDTEAFF. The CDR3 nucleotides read TGTGCCAGCAGCCCTCGTTGGGACACTGAAGCTTTCTTT.